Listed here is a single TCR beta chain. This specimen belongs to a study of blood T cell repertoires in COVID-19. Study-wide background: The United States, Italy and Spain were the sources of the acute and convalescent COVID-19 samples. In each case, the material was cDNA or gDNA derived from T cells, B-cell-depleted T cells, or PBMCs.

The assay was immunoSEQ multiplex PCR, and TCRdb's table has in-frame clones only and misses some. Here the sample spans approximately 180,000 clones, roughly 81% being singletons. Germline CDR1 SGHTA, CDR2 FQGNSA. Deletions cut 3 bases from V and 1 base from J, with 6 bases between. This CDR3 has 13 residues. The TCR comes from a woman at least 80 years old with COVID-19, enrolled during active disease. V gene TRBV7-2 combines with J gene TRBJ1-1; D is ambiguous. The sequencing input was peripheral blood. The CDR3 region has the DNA TGTGCCAGCAGCTTGGAGTCGAACACTGAAGCTTTCTTT. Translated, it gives CASSLESNTEAFF. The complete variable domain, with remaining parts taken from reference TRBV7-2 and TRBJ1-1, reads GAGVSQSPSNKVTEKGKDVELRCDPISGHTALYWYRQSLGQGLEFLIYFQGNSAPDKSGLPSDRFSAERTGGSVSTLTIQRTQQEDSAVYLCASSLESNTEAFFGQGTRLTVV.